The present T cell receptor (beta chain) was sequenced within a study of monozygotic twins with inflammatory bowel disease. Study-wide points: IBD patients carried less diverse TCRbeta repertoires (inverse Simpson) than healthy co-twins. Patient-to-patient differences in immunosuppressive treatment may have added variability to the repertoires. No detectable difference in repertoire similarity separated concordant from discordant twins, possibly as a result of limited power.

No T cells were sorted before total RNA was taken from whole blood. On this clonotype: Its antigen is undetermined.

Germline CDR1 is KGHDR and CDR2 is SFDVKD. The CDR3 length is 15 residues. TCRdb re-analyzed the 5' RACE reads; it lists each CDR3 protein once, without DNA. The listing records a few hundred thousand distinct CDR3 sequences. Material for sequencing was blood. The sequence was obtained from a human donor with ulcerative colitis or Crohn's disease, or a healthy co-twin of an affected twin (not recorded which). V gene TRBV24-1 combines with J gene TRBJ2-3. The CDR3 loop reads CATSDFSGITDTQYF.